This TCR beta chain was captured in a study of read filtering for tumor transcriptome and immune sequencing. Study-level background: Revised staging placed roughly 8 patients in R-ISS I, about 16 in II, more than five in III. Transcriptome libraries were built from DNase-treated RNA. IR-seq gave about 3.5 to 10.27 million TCR reads per sample; RNA-seq gave roughly 80 to 1273.

The CDR3 has 14 residues. Looked up from germline, CDR1 is MDHEN and CDR2 is SYDVKM. Study-level findings and limits: Without single-read clonotypes, shared clonotype proportions correlated more between IR-seq and RNA-seq.

The library was built from 400 ng RNA with molecular barcoded adaptors for alpha/delta and beta/gamma chains. TCRdb reanalysed the reads using MiXCR and keeps one entry per CDR3 protein. The sample contains some 40,000 distinct CDR3 sequences, about 12% of which appear only once. On this clonotype itself: The antigen remains unidentified. Since a much larger clone is just one base distant, this may be a read error.

Sequenced input: a population of CD138-negative cells sorted from bone marrow. This chain uses TRBV28 with TRBJ1-2, with unresolved D. The clonotype was recovered from a donor over 35 with multiple myeloma. The DNA for the CDR3 is TGTGGCAGCAGGAAAGGAGGGACTAACTATGGCTACACCTTC. As protein: CGSRKGGTNYGYTF.